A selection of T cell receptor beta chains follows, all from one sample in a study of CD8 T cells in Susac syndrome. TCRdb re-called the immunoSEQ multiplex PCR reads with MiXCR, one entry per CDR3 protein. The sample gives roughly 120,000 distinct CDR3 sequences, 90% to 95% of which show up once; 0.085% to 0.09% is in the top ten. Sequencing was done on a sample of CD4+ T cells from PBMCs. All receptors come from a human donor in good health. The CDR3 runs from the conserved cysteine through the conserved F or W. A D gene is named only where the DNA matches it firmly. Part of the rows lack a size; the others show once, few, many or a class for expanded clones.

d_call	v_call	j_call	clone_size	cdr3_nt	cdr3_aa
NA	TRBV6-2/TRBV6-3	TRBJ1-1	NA	TGTGCCAGCCAGGGGTTTGAAGCTTTCTTT	CASQGFEAFF
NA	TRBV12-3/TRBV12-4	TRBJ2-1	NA	TGTGCCAGCAGTTTAGCGGGAGCGAACAATGAGCAGTTCTTC	CASSLAGANNEQFF
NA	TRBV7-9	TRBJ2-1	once	TGTGCCAGCAGCCTGGCGGGTAGCGAGGCCTACAATGAGCAGTTCTTC	CASSLAGSEAYNEQFF
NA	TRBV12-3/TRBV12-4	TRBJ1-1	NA	TGTGCCAGCAGTTTTGAGCTTGAAGCTTTCTTT	CASSFELEAFF
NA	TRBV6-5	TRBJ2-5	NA	TGTGCCAGCAGCGGGGGACAAGAGACCCAGTACTTC	CASSGGQETQYF
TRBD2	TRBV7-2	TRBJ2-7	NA	TGTGCCAGCAGCTTAGGTGGACTAGCGGGATCCGAGCAGTACTTC	CASSLGGLAGSEQYF
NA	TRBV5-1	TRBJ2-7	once	TGCGCCAGCAGCTCGGGAGACATAAGGTCGTACGAGCAGTACTTC	CASSSGDIRSYEQYF
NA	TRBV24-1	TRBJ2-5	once	TGTGCCACCAGTGACTCCCGAGAGGGCGGAGAGACCCAGTACTTC	CATSDSREGGETQYF
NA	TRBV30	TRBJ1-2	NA	TGTGCCTGCCCGGCGAACTATGGCTACACCTTC	CACPANYGYTF
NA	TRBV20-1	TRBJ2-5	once	TGCAGTGCTAGAGATTCGGTCCTCCAAGAGACCCAGTACTTC	CSARDSVLQETQYF
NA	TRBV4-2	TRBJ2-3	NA	TGCGCCAGCAGCCAAGATCTGGGCTCTAGCACAGATACGCAGTATTTT	CASSQDLGSSTDTQYF
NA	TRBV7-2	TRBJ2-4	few	TGTGCCAGCAGCTTAGAAGTCGCAGCCAAAAACATTCAGTACTTC	CASSLEVAAKNIQYF
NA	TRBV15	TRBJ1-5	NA	TGTGCCACCAGGGCAGGTCTCAATCAGCCCCAGCATTTT	CATRAGLNQPQHF
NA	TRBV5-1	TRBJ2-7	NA	TGCGCCAGCAGTACCGGGACCCCTGACGAGCAGTACTTC	CASSTGTPDEQYF
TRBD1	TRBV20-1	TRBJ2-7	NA	TGCAGTGCTAGAGATCGGACAGGGCGCTACGAGCAGTACTTC	CSARDRTGRYEQYF
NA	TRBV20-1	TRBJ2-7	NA	TGCAGTGCTCTCCGGGGCTACGAGCAGTACTTC	CSALRGYEQYF
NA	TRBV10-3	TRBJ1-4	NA	TGTGCCATCAGTGAGTCAGCGACTTCAGGAGAAAAACTGTTTTTT	CAISESATSGEKLFF
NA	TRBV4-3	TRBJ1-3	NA	TGCGCCAGCAGCCAACTGGGGATGGTCGGTGGAAACACCATATATTTT	CASSQLGMVGGNTIYF
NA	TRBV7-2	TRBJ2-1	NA	TGTGCCAGCAGCTTAAGGGCTACGGGTTACTCCTACAATGAGCAGTTCTTC	CASSLRATGYSYNEQFF
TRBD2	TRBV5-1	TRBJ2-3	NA	TGCGCCAGCAGCCGAGGACTAGCGGGAGGGGAAGATACGCAGTATTTT	CASSRGLAGGEDTQYF
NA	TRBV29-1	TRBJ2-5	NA	TGCAGCGTTGACGGGCCCGCGGCCAGCCAAGAGACCCAGTACTTC	CSVDGPAASQETQYF
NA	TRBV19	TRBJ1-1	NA	TGTGCCAGTAGTATTCGCGGGGGCACTGAAGCTTTCTTT	CASSIRGGTEAFF
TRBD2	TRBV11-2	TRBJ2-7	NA	TGTGCCAGCAGGGGACTAGCGACCTACGAGCAGTACTTC	CASRGLATYEQYF